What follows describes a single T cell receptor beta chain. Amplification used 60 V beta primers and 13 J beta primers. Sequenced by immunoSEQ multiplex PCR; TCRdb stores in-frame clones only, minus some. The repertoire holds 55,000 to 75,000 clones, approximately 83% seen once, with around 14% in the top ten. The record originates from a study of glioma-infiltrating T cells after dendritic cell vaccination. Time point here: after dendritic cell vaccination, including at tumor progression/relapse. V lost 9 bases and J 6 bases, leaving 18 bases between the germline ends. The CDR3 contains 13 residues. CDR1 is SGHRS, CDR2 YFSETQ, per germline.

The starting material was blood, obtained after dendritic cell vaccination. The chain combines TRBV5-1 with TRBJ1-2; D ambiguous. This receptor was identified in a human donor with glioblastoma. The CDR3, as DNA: TGCGCCACCACGGACGGGCGGAGGAATGGCTACACCTTC. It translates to CATTDGRRNGYTF.